This T cell receptor beta chain was retrieved from a study of memory CD4+ T cells and cytomegalovirus serostatus. Single viable CD3+CD4+CD8-CD45RO+ cells were sorted as the memory CD4+ T cells. From germline, CDR1 is SGDLS and CDR2 YYNGEE. The CDR3 totals 15 residues. The ends were cut back, 4 bases at V and 5 bases at J, with 19 bases in the middle. Sequenced by immunoSEQ multiplex PCR; TCRdb stores in-frame clones only, minus some. The data hold under 55,000 clones, with about four fifths observed a single time. For this clone: Its antigen is not known.

Findings and caveats of the study: Each of fewer than 80 CMV-associated TCRbeta sequences occurred in one to five individuals.

This rearrangement joins TRBV9 to TRBJ2-7; D remains ambiguous. The source of this sequence is an adult in good health and CMV-seropositive. Specimen: memory CD4+ T cells from blood. This CDR3 is CASSPLGSAWNEQYF. The CDR3 bases are TGTGCCAGCAGCCCTCTGGGGTCCGCGTGGAACGAGCAGTACTTC.